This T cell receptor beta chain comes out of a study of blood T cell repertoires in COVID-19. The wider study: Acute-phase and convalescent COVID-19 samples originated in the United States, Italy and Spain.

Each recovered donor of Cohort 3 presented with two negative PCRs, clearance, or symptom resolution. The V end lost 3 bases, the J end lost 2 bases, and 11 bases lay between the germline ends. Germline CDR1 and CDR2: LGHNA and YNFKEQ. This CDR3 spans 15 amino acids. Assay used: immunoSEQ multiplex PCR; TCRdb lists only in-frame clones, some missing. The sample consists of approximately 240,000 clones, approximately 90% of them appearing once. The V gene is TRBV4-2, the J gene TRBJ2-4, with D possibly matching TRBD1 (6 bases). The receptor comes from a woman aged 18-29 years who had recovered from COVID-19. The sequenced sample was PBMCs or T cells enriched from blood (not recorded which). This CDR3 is CASSQTGQSKNIQYF. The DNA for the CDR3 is TGTGCCAGCAGCCAGACCGGACAGTCCAAAAACATTCAGTACTTC.